The rows below give T cell receptor beta chains drawn from one sample of a study of T-cell memory formation after mild COVID-19. TCRdb fed the 5' RACE reads into MiXCR, producing one record per CDR3 protein. The repertoire has hundreds of thousands of distinct CDR3 sequences, 23% of them found once; the top ten carry about an eighth. The source material was PBMCs or a T cell subset sorted from them (not recorded which). The receptors were gathered from an adult woman who had mild COVID-19 (a few samples of this study predate the infection). Cell type and time point are not known. Each CDR3 is given with its conserved first and last residue. A D gene is named only where the DNA matches it firmly. Part of the rows lack a size; the others show once, few, many or a class for expanded clones.

j_gene | abundance | d_gene | v_gene | CDR3aa | CDR3nt
TRBJ2-3 | . | . | TRBV20-1 | CSARFPSKDTQYF | TGCAGTGCTAGATTCCCTAGCAAAGATACGCAGTATTTT
TRBJ1-1 | few | . | TRBV5-1 | CASSLRQGYTEAFF | TGCGCCAGCAGCCTCCGGCAGGGATACACTGAAGCTTTCTTT
TRBJ2-1 | . | . | TRBV6-2/TRBV6-3 | CASSYLIPPIRSPYNEQFF | TGTGCCAGCAGTTACCTAATTCCTCCAATCAGGAGCCCCTACAATGAGCAGTTCTTC
TRBJ2-7 | few | TRBD1 | TRBV7-9 | CAATLQGTGDEQYF | TGTGCCGCGACCCTACAAGGGACAGGGGACGAGCAGTACTTC
TRBJ1-1 | . | TRBD1 | TRBV7-9 | CASSLVGQRNTEAFF | TGTGCCAGCAGCTTAGTGGGACAGCGGAACACTGAAGCTTTCTTT
TRBJ2-1 | . | TRBD2 | TRBV19 | CASSIPLAGGYKEQFF | TGTGCCAGTAGTATCCCCCTCGCGGGAGGATATAAGGAGCAGTTCTTC
TRBJ2-7 | . | . | TRBV27 | CASSLSGVPTYEQYF | TGTGCCAGCAGTTTATCCGGGGTACCAACCTACGAGCAGTACTTC
TRBJ1-6 | . | TRBD1 | TRBV9 | CASSPLTGLNSPLHF | TGTGCCAGCAGCCCCTTGACAGGGCTAAATTCACCCCTCCACTTT
TRBJ2-5 | . | . | TRBV18 | CASSATVRETQYF | TGTGCCAGCTCAGCGACGGTCCGGGAGACCCAGTACTTC
TRBJ1-1 | . | . | TRBV20-1 | CSATRPANTEAFF | TGCAGTGCTACAAGGCCGGCGAACACTGAAGCTTTCTTT
TRBJ2-7 | few | TRBD2 | TRBV2 | CASRGTSGGELEPYEQYF | TGTGCCAGCAGGGGGACTAGCGGGGGGGAACTAGAACCCTACGAGCAGTACTTC
TRBJ2-2 | many | . | TRBV11-3 | CASSLVHTGELFF | TGTGCCAGCAGCTTAGTGCACACCGGGGAGCTGTTTTTT
TRBJ2-5 | . | . | TRBV7-6 | CASSLLGRIQETQYF | TGTGCCAGCAGCCTACTGGGACGGATACAAGAGACCCAGTACTTC
TRBJ1-2 | few | . | TRBV7-2 | CASSSLGPYYGYTF | TGTGCCAGCAGCTCCCTAGGGCCATATTATGGCTACACCTTC
TRBJ2-5 | . | TRBD1 | TRBV20-1 | CSARLGQEPETQYF | TGCAGTGCTAGACTCGGACAGGAGCCAGAGACCCAGTACTTC
TRBJ2-2 | . | . | TRBV7-8 | CASSLRADTNTGELFF | TGTGCCAGCAGCTTAAGAGCGGATACGAACACCGGGGAGCTGTTTTTT
TRBJ1-2 | many | . | TRBV24-1 | CATSDLRSGGYGYTF | TGTGCCACCAGTGACCTCAGGTCCGGGGGGTATGGCTACACCTTC
TRBJ1-3 | . | . | TRBV7-9 | CASSQISFSGNTIYF | TGTGCCAGCAGCCAAATAAGTTTCTCTGGAAACACCATATATTTT
TRBJ2-3 | . | . | TRBV5-1 | CASSLERGAPDTQYF | TGCGCCAGCAGCTTGGAACGCGGGGCCCCAGATACGCAGTATTTT
TRBJ2-4 | few | . | TRBV29-1 | CSVTHRLLAKNIQYF | TGCAGCGTTACTCATAGACTTCTAGCCAAAAACATTCAGTACTTC
TRBJ2-3 | . | TRBD1 | TRBV3-1 | CASSRGGPSAQYF | TGTGCCAGCAGCAGAGGGGGCCCCTCGGCGCAGTATTTT
TRBJ2-3 | few | . | TRBV21-1 | CASRVERTSTDTQYF | TGTGCCAGCAGGGTCGAGCGGACTAGCACAGATACGCAGTATTTT
TRBJ2-3 | . | TRBD2 | TRBV9 | CASSVTAGVADTQYF | TGTGCCAGCAGCGTGACAGCGGGGGTAGCAGATACGCAGTATTTT
TRBJ1-2 | . | . | TRBV29-1 | CSVPDGFYGYTF | TGCAGCGTACCGGACGGCTTCTATGGCTACACCTTC
TRBJ2-1 | . | TRBD1 | TRBV5-5 | CASSSMTGVNLNEQFF | TGTGCCAGCAGCTCGATGACAGGGGTGAATCTCAATGAGCAGTTCTTC